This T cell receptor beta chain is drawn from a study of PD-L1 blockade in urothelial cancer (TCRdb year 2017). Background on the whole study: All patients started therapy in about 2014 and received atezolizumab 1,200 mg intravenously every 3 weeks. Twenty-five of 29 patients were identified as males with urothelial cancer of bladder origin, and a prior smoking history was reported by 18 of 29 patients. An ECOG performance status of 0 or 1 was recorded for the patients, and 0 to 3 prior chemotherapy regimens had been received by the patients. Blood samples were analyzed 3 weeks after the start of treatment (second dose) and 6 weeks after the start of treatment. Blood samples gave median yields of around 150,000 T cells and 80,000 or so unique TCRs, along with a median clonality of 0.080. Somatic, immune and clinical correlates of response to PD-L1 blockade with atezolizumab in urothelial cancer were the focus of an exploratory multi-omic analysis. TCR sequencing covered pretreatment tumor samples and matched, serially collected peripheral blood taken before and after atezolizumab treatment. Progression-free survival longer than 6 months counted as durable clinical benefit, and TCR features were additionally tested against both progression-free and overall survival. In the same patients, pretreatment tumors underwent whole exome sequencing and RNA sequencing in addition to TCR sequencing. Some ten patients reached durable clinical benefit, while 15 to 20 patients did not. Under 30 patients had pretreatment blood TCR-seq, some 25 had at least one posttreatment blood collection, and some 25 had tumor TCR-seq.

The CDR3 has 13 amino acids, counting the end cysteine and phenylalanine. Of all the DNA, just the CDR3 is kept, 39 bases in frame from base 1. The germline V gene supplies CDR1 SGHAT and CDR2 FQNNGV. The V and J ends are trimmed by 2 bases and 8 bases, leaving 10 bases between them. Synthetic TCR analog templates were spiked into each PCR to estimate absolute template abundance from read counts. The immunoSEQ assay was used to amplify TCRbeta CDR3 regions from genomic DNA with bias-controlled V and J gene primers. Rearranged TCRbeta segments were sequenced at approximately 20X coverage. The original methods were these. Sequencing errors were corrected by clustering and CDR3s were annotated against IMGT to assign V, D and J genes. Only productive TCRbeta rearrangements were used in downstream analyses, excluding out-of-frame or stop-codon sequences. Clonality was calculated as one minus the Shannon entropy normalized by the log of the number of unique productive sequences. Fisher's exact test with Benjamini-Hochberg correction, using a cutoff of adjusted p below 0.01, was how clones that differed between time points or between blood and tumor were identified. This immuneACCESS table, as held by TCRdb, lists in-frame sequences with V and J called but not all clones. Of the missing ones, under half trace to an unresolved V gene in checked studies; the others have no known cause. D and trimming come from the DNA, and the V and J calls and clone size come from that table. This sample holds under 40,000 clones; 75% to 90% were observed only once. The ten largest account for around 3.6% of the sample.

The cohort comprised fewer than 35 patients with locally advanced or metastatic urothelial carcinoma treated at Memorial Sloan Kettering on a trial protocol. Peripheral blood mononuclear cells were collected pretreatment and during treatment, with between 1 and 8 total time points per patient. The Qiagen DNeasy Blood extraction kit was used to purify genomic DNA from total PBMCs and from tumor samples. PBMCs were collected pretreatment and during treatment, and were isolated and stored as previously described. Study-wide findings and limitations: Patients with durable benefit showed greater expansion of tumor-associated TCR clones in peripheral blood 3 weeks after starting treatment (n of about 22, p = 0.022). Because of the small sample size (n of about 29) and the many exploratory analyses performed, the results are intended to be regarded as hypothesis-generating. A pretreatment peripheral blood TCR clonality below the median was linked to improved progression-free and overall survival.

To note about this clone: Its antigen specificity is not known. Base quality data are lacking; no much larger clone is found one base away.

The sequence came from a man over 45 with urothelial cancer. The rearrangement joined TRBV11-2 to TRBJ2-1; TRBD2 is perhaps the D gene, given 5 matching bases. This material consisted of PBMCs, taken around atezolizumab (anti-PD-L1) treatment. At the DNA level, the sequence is TGTGCCAGCAGCTTAATTTTGCGGGATGAGCAGTTCTTC. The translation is CASSLILRDEQFF. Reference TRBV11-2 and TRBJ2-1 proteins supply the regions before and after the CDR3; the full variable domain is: EAGVAQSPRYKIIEKRQSVAFWCNPISGHATLYWYQQILGQGPKLLIQFQNNGVVDDSQLPKDRFSAERLKGVDSTLKIQPAKLEDSAVYLCASSLILRDEQFFGPGTRLTVL.